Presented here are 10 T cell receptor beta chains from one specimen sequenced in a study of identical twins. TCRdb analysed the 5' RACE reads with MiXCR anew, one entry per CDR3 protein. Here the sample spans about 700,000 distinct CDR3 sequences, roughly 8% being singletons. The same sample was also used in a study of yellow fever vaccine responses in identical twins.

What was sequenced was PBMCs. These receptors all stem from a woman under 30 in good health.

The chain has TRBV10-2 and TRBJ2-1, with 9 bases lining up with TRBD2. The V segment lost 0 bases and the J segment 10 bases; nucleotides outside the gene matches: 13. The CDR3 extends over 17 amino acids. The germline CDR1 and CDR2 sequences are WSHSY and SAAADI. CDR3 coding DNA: TGCGCCAGCAGTGAGTCGTCAGGTCCAGCGGGAGGCCGGGAGCAGTTCTTC. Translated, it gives CASSESSGPAGGREQFF.

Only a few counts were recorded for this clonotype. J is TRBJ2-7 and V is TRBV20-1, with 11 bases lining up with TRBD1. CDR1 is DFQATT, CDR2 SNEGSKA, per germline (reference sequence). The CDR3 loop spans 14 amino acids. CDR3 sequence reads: CSTRTGGAGYEQYF. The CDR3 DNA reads TGCAGCACTCGGACAGGGGGCGCGGGCTACGAGCAGTACTTC.

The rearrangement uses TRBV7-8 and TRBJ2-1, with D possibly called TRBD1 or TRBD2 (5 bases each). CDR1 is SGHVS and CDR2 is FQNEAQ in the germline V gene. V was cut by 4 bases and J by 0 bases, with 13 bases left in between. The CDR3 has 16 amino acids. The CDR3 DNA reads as TGTGCCAGCAGCTCCAAGGACACTAGCTCCTACAATGAGCAGTTCTTC. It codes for CASSSKDTSSYNEQFF. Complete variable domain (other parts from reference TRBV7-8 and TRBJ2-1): GAGVSQSPRYKVAKRGQDVALRCDPISGHVSLFWYQQALGQGPEFLTYFQNEAQLDKSGLPSDRFFAERPEGSVSTLKIQRTQQEDSAVYLCASSSKDTSSYNEQFFGPGTRLTVL.

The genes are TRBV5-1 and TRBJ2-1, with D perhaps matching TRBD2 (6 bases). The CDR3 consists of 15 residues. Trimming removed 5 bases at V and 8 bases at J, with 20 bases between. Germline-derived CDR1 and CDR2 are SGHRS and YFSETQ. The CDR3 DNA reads TGCGCCAGCAGACGACTAGGGGCGGGGTGGGATGAGCAGTTCTTC. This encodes CASRRLGAGWDEQFF.

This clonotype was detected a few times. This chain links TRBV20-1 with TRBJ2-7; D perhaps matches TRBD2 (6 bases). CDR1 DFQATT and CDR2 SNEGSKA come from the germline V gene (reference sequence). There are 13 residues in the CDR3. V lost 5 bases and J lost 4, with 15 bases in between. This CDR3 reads CSAPERAGYEQYF. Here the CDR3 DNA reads TGCAGTGCTCCTGAGCGGGCGGGTTACGAGCAGTACTTC.

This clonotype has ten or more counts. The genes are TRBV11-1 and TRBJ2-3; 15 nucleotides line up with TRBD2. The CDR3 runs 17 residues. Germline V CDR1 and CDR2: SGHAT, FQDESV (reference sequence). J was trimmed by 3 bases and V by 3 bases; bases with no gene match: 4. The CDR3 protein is CASSFGLAGGPTDTQYF. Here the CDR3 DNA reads TGTGCCAGCAGCTTCGGACTAGCGGGAGGGCCAACAGATACGCAGTATTTT. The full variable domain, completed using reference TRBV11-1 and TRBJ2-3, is EAEVAQSPRYKITEKSQAVAFWCDPISGHATLYWYRQILGQGPELLVQFQDESVVDDSQLPKDRFSAERLKGVDSTLKIQPAELGDSAMYLCASSFGLAGGPTDTQYFGPGTRLTVL.

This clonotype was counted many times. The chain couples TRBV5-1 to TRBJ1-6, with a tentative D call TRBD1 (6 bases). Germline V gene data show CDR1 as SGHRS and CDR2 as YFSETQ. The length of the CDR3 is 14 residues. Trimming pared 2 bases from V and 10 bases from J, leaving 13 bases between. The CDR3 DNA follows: TGCGCCAGCAGCTTAGGCGGGACAACCTCACCCCTCCACTTT. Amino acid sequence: CASSLGGTTSPLHF. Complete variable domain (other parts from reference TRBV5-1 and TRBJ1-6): KAGVTQTPRYLIKTRGQQVTLSCSPISGHRSVSWYQQTPGQGLQFLFEYFSETQRNKGNFPGRFSGRQFSNSRSEMNVSTLELGDSALYLCASSLGGTTSPLHFGNGTRLTVT.

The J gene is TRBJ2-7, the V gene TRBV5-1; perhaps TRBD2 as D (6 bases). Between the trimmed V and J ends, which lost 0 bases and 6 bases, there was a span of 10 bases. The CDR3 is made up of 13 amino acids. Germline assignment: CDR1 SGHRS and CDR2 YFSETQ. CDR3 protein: CASSLVGGFEQYF. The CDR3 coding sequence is TGCGCCAGCAGCTTGGTCGGGGGATTCGAGCAGTACTTC.

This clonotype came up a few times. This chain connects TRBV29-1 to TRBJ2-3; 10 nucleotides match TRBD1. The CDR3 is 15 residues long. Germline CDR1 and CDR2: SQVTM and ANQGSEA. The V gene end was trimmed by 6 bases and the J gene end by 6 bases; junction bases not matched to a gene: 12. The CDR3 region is CSVFLGTGVRDTQYF. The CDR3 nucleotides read TGCAGCGTCTTTCTCGGGACAGGGGTAAGGGATACGCAGTATTTT.

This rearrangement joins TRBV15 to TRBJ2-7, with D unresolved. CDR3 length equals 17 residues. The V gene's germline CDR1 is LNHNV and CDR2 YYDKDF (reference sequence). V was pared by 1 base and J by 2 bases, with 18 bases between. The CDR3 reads CATSRGTSATATYEQYF. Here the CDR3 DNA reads TGTGCCACCAGCAGAGGTACCAGCGCCACGGCCACCTACGAGCAGTACTTC.